This T cell receptor beta chain emerged from a study of cytomegalovirus exposure and HLA in healthy donors. Only in-frame clones appear in the TCRdb table, and some are missing; sequencing was by immunoSEQ multiplex PCR. Of just over 80,000 clones in the sample, approximately 96% are singletons; the top ten hold roughly 1.3%. This CDR3 spans 19 amino acids. Germline CDR1 and CDR2: SNHLY and FYNNEI. V lost 6 bases and J lost 2; bases outside the gene matches: 15. The chain couples TRBV2 to TRBJ2-1; 11 bases map to TRBD2. The sample consisted of PBMCs. This clonotype was obtained from a woman in her late teens or twenties in good health and CMV-seronegative. The CDR3 DNA reads as TGTGCCAGCAGGAACGAACGGCGAGGTAGCGGGAGGGCCTACAATGAGCAGTTCTTC. Protein: CASRNERRGSGRAYNEQFF.